This T cell receptor (beta chain) was profiled in a study of a mutant IDH1 vaccine in newly diagnosed glioma. About the research overall: Most had both radiotherapy and temozolomide beforehand; others had only one. Study-wide findings and caveats: Among patients, 80% to 95% showed immune responses induced by the vaccine.

The time point here: baseline, week 1 (first vaccination visit). The treatment is: pre-vaccination baseline after standard-of-care therapy. The donor cohort comprised cases of new WHO grade 3 or 4 IDH1-mutant, ATRX-lost astrocytoma. TCRdb keeps only in-frame clones here, not all; method: immunoSEQ multiplex PCR. Here the sample spans tens of thousands of clones, 83% being singletons. Details on this clone: Its matching antigen is unknown.

The input for sequencing was PBMCs, taken from a glioma patient treated with radiotherapy, temozolomide or both. The receptor comes from a woman aged 45 to 65 with glioma.

The CDR3 DNA is TGTGCCAGCAGCCGACAGGGCGCGAACACTGAAGCTTTCTTT. Amino acid sequence: CASSRQGANTEAFF. The J gene is TRBJ1-1, the V gene TRBV21-1; the D call in the table, TRBD1, was not verified against the DNA. TRBV21-1 is a pseudogene segment. This CDR3 has 14 amino acids.